This T cell receptor (beta chain) was sequenced during a study of regulatory T cells in long-lasting Graves disease. Germline assignment: CDR1 SEHNR and CDR2 FQNEAQ (reference sequence). The CDR3 runs 16 residues. General observations from the study: Segments TRBV28, TRBJ1-2 and TRBJ2-5 showed preferential usage in persistent disease. Analysis covered peripheral blood alone, not thyroid tissue.

The time point here: newly diagnosed GD, antithyroid drugs for less than 3 months. Extracted RNA from PBMCs served as the source of the TCR library. CDR3 regions were amplified by Arm-PCR using iRepertoire HTBI primers to build TCR beta libraries. TCRdb fed the multiplex PCR reads into MiXCR, producing one record per CDR3 protein. The repertoire holds over 500,000 distinct CDR3 sequences, 15% to 20% seen once, with approximately 12% in the top ten. As for this clonotype: Antigen specificity is unknown. A read error may explain this, as a much larger clone is one base away.

The sample was also reused in another study, on T cells in Graves' hyperthyroidism and ophthalmopathy.

The clonotype comes from a man younger than 30 with Graves disease. V and J are TRBV7-9 and TRBJ2-1; possible D gene TRBD1, 6 bases. The material was peripheral blood mononuclear cells (PBMCs), obtained at new diagnosis, from a patient treated with antithyroid drugs. This chain's CDR3 is CVSSLRDKSSYNEQFF. The CDR3 DNA reads as TGTGTCAGCAGCTTAAGGGACAAATCCTCCTACAATGAGCAGTTCTTC.